These 3 T cell receptor beta chains were all obtained from the same sample, sequenced in a study of T cells after somatic rescue of genetic block (dated by TCRdb to the early 2020s). Preparation of the library involved the immunoSEQ multiplex PCR assay. TCRdb carries this immuneACCESS record with in-frame sequences only. Its versions omit some clonotypes, under half of them owing to an unresolved V gene in the studies checked, with the rest unexplained. A total of approximately 16,000 clones appear in this sample, 60% to 75% of them only once. Of the sample, less than 35% falls within the top ten clones. Sequences were obtained from peripheral blood mononuclear cells (PBMCs). These receptor sequences come from a man aged 18-30 years.

The chain combines TRBV6-6 with TRBJ1-3; D is undetermined. The CDR3 totals 15 residues. Deletions cut 0 bases from V and 7 bases from J, with 13 bases between. Germline V gene data show CDR1 as MNHNY and CDR2 as SVGAGI (reference sequence). Here the CDR3 reads CASSYSESRRNTIYF. The CDR3 DNA is TGTGCCAGCAGTTACTCCGAGAGCAGGAGGAACACCATATATTTT.

This clone was seen only a few times. The chain has TRBV5-1 and TRBJ2-7; possibly TRBD2 for D (7 bases). V was pared by 0 bases and J by 2 bases, with 12 bases between. The germline V gene has CDR1 SGHRS and CDR2 YFSETQ. This CDR3 has 15 amino acids. In DNA form, the CDR3 reads TGCGCCAGCAGCTTGGTGGGGGGGCAGACCTACGAGCAGTACTTC. This codes for CASSLVGGQTYEQYF.

The V call is TRBV28, the J call TRBJ1-2; unclear D gene. The CDR3 has 11 residues. V lost 7 bases to trimming and J lost 6 bases, with 9 bases between them. The germline V gene encodes CDR1 MDHEN and CDR2 SYDVKM. The CDR3, as DNA: TGTGCCAGCAACTATGGAAATGGCTACACCTTC. It is translated as CASNYGNGYTF.